The 27 T cell receptor beta chains below were found in one sample sequenced in a study of blood T cell repertoires in COVID-19 (dated by TCRdb to between 2020 and 2021). The method behind the library was the immunoSEQ multiplex PCR assay. The source is immuneACCESS, and TCRdb retained only in-frame sequences with V and J called. Part of the clones is not carried over; for the studies checked, unresolved V genes explain less than half of this, and the remainder is unexplained. This sample holds approximately 210,000 clones; 80% to 90% were observed only once. The ten largest clones add up to about 8.9% of the sample. The sample consisted of peripheral blood. Source of these receptors: a woman aged 45-59 years with acute or convalescent COVID-19.

This chain joins TRBV27 and TRBJ2-5, with D perhaps TRBD1 (6 bases). The CDR3 spans 10 residues. Deletions cut 4 bases from V and 13 bases from J, with 10 bases between. CDR1 is MNHEY and CDR2 is SMNVEV in the germline V gene (reference sequence). CDR3 amino acids: CASSWGLGYF. Here the CDR3 DNA reads TGTGCCAGCAGTTGGGGGCTCGGGTACTTC.

This rearrangement joins TRBV28 to TRBJ1-1, with 10 bases lining up with TRBD1. J was trimmed by 1 base and V by 2 bases; bases with no gene match: 16. CDR3 length: 20 amino acids. CDR1 is MDHEN, CDR2 SYDVKM, per germline. The CDR3 DNA reads as TGTGCCAGCAGTTTAGCCGGGACAGGGGATTGGGTAGGGTCGAACACTGAAGCTTTCTTT. Its translation: CASSLAGTGDWVGSNTEAFF.

The chain couples TRBV9 to TRBJ2-3; 9 bases fit TRBD2. V was pared by 0 bases and J by 4 bases, with 3 bases of the junction left unmatched. The CDR3 runs to 15 residues. Germline-derived CDR1 and CDR2 are SGDLS and YYNGEE. The CDR3 sequence: CASSVVAGVADTQYF. In DNA form, the CDR3 reads TGTGCCAGCAGCGTAGTAGCGGGAGTAGCAGATACGCAGTATTTT.

The J gene is TRBJ1-2, the V gene TRBV28; D is possibly TRBD1 (5 bases). Trimming removed 3 bases from V and 3 bases from J, with 14 bases in between. In germline, CDR1 is MDHEN, CDR2 SYDVKM. The CDR3 is 15 residues long. In nucleotides, the CDR3 is TGTGCCAGCAGTTTTGGCGGGGCGGGCCACTATGGCTACACCTTC. Translating gives CASSFGGAGHYGYTF.

The chain carries TRBV18 and TRBJ2-1; 8 bases are a match to TRBD1. Germline V gives CDR1 KGHSH, CDR2 LQKENI. This CDR3 is 15 amino acids long. The junction had 10 bases not matched to a gene; V was cut back by 2 bases and J by 10 bases. CDR3 amino acids: CASSPGQGAVREQFF. The CDR3 DNA sequence: TGTGCCAGCTCACCAGGCCAGGGGGCCGTGAGAGAGCAGTTCTTC.

CDR3 sequence: CASSIPDGRPSYNEQFF. Here the CDR3 DNA reads TGTGCCAGTAGTATTCCGGACGGGAGGCCTTCCTACAATGAGCAGTTCTTC. The V gene is TRBV19, the J gene TRBJ2-1; TRBD2 matches 7 bases. V lost 3 bases to trimming and J lost 1 base; unmatched junction nucleotides: 9. The germline CDR1 and CDR2 sequences are LNHDA and SQIVND (reference sequence). This CDR3 spans 17 amino acids.

The chain has TRBV19 and TRBJ2-1, with 10 bases matching TRBD2. The CDR3 is 15 residues long. CDR1 is LNHDA, CDR2 SQIVND, per germline (reference sequence). With V trimmed by 3 bases and J by 4 bases, 3 bases remained unmatched. CDR3 in DNA: TGTGCCAGTAGTATCACAGCGGGAGGGTACAATGAGCAGTTCTTC. Translated: CASSITAGGYNEQFF.

CDR3 coding DNA: TGTGCCAGCAGAGAACTAGCGGGAGGCGCAGATACGCAGTATTTT. This sequence encodes CASRELAGGADTQYF. The V call is TRBV2, the J call TRBJ2-3; TRBD2 matches at 12 bases. Germline V lookup: CDR1 SNHLY, CDR2 FYNNEI. This CDR3 region has 15 residues. V lost 6 bases and J lost 4; bases outside the gene matches: 5.

The chain employs TRBV7-2 and TRBJ2-1; 7 bases align to TRBD2. CDR1 and CDR2 (germline): SGHTA, FQGNSA. With 5 bases clipped from V and 0 bases from J, the junction kept 10 bases outside the gene matches. The CDR3 has 17 amino acids. DNA of the CDR3: TGTGCCAGCAGCACTCGCACTAGCGAGAGCTCCTACAATGAGCAGTTCTTC. Translating it yields CASSTRTSESSYNEQFF.

The V call is TRBV29-1, the J call TRBJ1-3; TRBD1 matches 9 bases. The CDR3 runs to 13 residues. After removal of 6 bases from V and 4 bases from J, the junction contained 4 bases not matched to a gene. Germline lookup yields CDR1 SQVTM and CDR2 ANQGSEA. The DNA for the CDR3 is TGCAGCGTGAAACAGGGGGCAGGAAACACCATATATTTT. It translates to CSVKQGAGNTIYF.

The chain has TRBV3-1 (or the pseudogene TRBV3-2) and TRBJ2-1; the match to TRBD2 covers 8 bases. Germline V lookup: CDR1 LGHDT, CDR2 YNNKEL (reference sequence). The trim removed 4 bases at V and 0 bases at J, leaving 5 bases unmatched. This CDR3 is built from 16 residues. The CDR3 DNA follows: TGTGCCAGCAGCCCCCTAGCGGGCCGCTCCTACAATGAGCAGTTCTTC. Protein sequence: CASSPLAGRSYNEQFF.

The chain combines TRBV10-3 with TRBJ2-6; 10 nucleotides agree with TRBD2. The germline V gene has CDR1 ENHRY and CDR2 SYGVKD. This CDR3 spans 18 amino acids. Trimming removed 3 bases from V and 1 base from J; junction bases left unmatched: 6. The CDR3 spells CAISETSGIGSGANVLTF. The CDR3 DNA reads as TGTGCCATCAGTGAAACTAGCGGGATAGGGTCTGGGGCCAACGTCCTGACTTTC.

This rearrangement joins TRBV24-1 to TRBJ2-5; 7 positions match TRBD2. V lost 4 bases, J lost 4 bases, and 5 bases stayed unmatched. The CDR3 has 14 amino acids. Per the germline V gene, CDR1 is KGHDR and CDR2 is SFDVKD. In DNA form, the CDR3 reads TGTGCCACCAGTGACCAGACTAGCACAGAGACCCAGTACTTC. Translated, it gives CATSDQTSTETQYF.

This clone was detected only once. This rearrangement joins TRBV19 to TRBJ2-7; the match to TRBD1 covers 7 bases. Germline V lookup: CDR1 LNHDA, CDR2 SQIVND (reference sequence). This CDR3 contains 15 residues. The V segment lost 5 bases and the J segment 2 bases; nucleotides outside the gene matches: 9. The CDR3 region has the DNA TGTGCCAGTAGTCTTTCGGGACAGACCACCTACGAGCAGTACTTC. This codes for CASSLSGQTTYEQYF.

The chain links TRBV9 to TRBJ2-1, with 10 bases lining up with TRBD1. V gave up 2 bases and J gave up 7 bases; unmatched junction bases: 6. The germline CDR1 and CDR2 sequences are SGDLS and YYNGEE. The CDR3 extends over 15 amino acids. The CDR3 protein is CASSVRQGAENEQFF. In nucleotides, the CDR3 is TGTGCCAGCAGCGTTCGACAGGGGGCGGAGAATGAGCAGTTCTTC.

This chain connects TRBV7-8 to TRBJ1-2; a possible D gene is TRBD1 (6 bases). There are 12 residues in the CDR3. Germline-derived CDR1 and CDR2 are SGHVS and FQNEAQ. The V end was cut by 5 bases, the J end by 6 bases, with 10 bases between. The CDR3 is CASSPRTDGYTF. The CDR3 nucleotides are TGTGCCAGCAGCCCGAGGACAGATGGCTACACCTTC.

Note on this clone: The sample holds other DNA sequences that translate to the same CDR3. The V gene is TRBV3-1 (or the pseudogene TRBV3-2), the J gene TRBJ1-2; no clear D. CDR1 is LGHDT and CDR2 is YNNKEL in the germline V gene (reference sequence). Trimming cost V 1 base and J 4 bases, with 7 bases left between them. The CDR3 contains 13 residues. CDR3 nucleotides: TGTGCCAGCAGCCAAGCAGGAGGCTATGGCTACACCTTC. This gives the protein CASSQAGGYGYTF.

The chain carries TRBV6-5 and TRBJ2-7; TRBD1 aligns across 9 bases. There are 15 residues in the CDR3. Germline CDR1 MNHEY, CDR2 SVGAGI. The junction had 9 bases not matched to a gene; V was cut back by 6 bases and J by 3 bases. CDR3 DNA sequence: TGTGCCAGCAGCGCTACCGGGACAGGGATCTACGAGCAGTACTTC. As protein: CASSATGTGIYEQYF.

The chain uses TRBV6-4 and TRBJ1-1, with D perhaps TRBD1 (5 bases). This CDR3 has 13 amino acids. Trimming left V 6 bases short and J 1 base short, with 9 bases between. Germline assignment: CDR1 MRHNA and CDR2 SNTAGT. The CDR3 region has the DNA TGTGCCAGCAGGAGACAGCAGAACACTGAAGCTTTCTTT. The encoded protein is CASRRQQNTEAFF.

V is TRBV5-1 and J is TRBJ2-3, with a possible D match to TRBD2 (6 bases). The V and J ends lost 7 bases and 1 base respectively, with 10 bases between them. Germline lookup yields CDR1 SGHRS and CDR2 YFSETQ. This CDR3 comprises 13 residues. CDR3 protein: CASYGGGTDTQYF. For the CDR3, the DNA is TGCGCCAGCTACGGAGGGGGCACAGATACGCAGTATTTT. Full variable domain (rest looked up from reference TRBV5-1 and TRBJ2-3): KAGVTQTPRYLIKTRGQQVTLSCSPISGHRSVSWYQQTPGQGLQFLFEYFSETQRNKGNFPGRFSGRQFSNSRSEMNVSTLELGDSALYLCASYGGGTDTQYFGPGTRLTVL.

Details on this clone: Other DNA sequences in this sample translate to the same CDR3. CDR3 loop: CAISESPGNSPLHF. In DNA, the CDR3 is TGTGCCATCAGTGAGTCGCCAGGGAATTCACCCCTCCACTTT. This chain joins TRBV10-3 and TRBJ1-6; perhaps TRBD1 as D (5 bases). V dropped 0 bases and J dropped 7 bases, with 7 bases sitting between them. The CDR3 extends over 14 amino acids. Germline V gives CDR1 ENHRY, CDR2 SYGVKD.

The rearrangement joins TRBV19 to TRBJ2-3, with 8 bases fitting TRBD1. Per germline, CDR1 LNHDA and CDR2 SQIVND (reference sequence). The ends lost 5 bases at V and 1 base at J; junction bases unmatched: 11. This CDR3 contains 17 residues. The CDR3 region is CASSQPLGQGGTDTQYF. CDR3 bases: TGTGCCAGTAGTCAACCCCTTGGACAGGGTGGCACAGATACGCAGTATTTT.

The CDR3 here is CASGPRTGQGGEQYF. Here the CDR3 DNA reads TGTGCTAGTGGTCCCAGGACGGGACAGGGTGGCGAGCAGTACTTC. This chain links TRBV12-5 with TRBJ2-7, with 9 bases identical to TRBD1. Per the germline V gene, CDR1 is LGHNT and CDR2 is FRNRAP. V lost 5 bases to trimming and J lost 6 bases; unmatched junction nucleotides: 11. The CDR3 spans 15 residues.

This chain links TRBV2 with TRBJ1-5; D call uncertain. Germline V gives CDR1 SNHLY, CDR2 FYNNEI. V shed 4 bases and J shed 6 bases, with 10 bases lying between them. The CDR3 loop spans 13 amino acids. CDR3 bases: TGTGCCAGCAGTGCACAGCCTATTCAGCCCCAGCATTTT. Protein sequence: CASSAQPIQPQHF.

The rearrangement links TRBV12-5 to TRBJ2-7, with no clear D. V was pared by 5 bases and J by 3 bases, with 5 bases between. From germline, CDR1 is LGHNT and CDR2 FRNRAP. The CDR3 length is 11 residues. CDR3 protein: CASGVIYEQYF. The CDR3 DNA reads TGTGCTAGTGGTGTAATCTACGAGCAGTACTTC.

The chain carries TRBV7-9 and TRBJ2-7; tentatively, D is TRBD2 (7 bases). V was pared by 5 bases and J by 7 bases, with 30 bases between. The CDR3 is 18 amino acids. The germline CDR1 and CDR2 sequences are SEHNR and FQNEAQ (reference sequence). This chain's CDR3 is CASSPPRLQGRGSWEQYF. CDR3 bases: TGTGCCAGCAGCCCCCCGAGACTTCAGGGGCGGGGGTCCTGGGAGCAGTACTTC.

The rearrangement links TRBV10-3 to TRBJ2-1; D ambiguous. Germline V gene data show CDR1 as ENHRY and CDR2 as SYGVKD. Trimming cost V 4 bases and J 5 bases, with 12 bases left between them. The CDR3 has 14 residues. The DNA for the CDR3 is TGTGCCATCAGTGTGAGACAAGATGACAATGAGCAGTTCTTC. Its protein product is CAISVRQDDNEQFF.